The source of this T cell receptor beta chain is a study of radiotherapy plus CTLA-4 blockade in lung cancer. Libraries were prepared by immunoSEQ multiplex PCR; TCRdb keeps only in-frame clonotypes and omits some of them. The sample shows tens of thousands of clones, approximately 75% of them seen only once. The germline CDR1 and CDR2 sequences are MNHEY and SVGAGI. CDR3 length equals 15 residues. Trimming shortened V by 5 bases and J by 2 bases, and 13 bases separated the two germline ends. This clone was seen a few times. This material consisted of peripheral blood, taken from a patient treated with radiotherapy plus ipilimumab. The source of this sequence is a human donor with non-small cell lung cancer that progressed on radiotherapy plus ipilimumab. V gene TRBV6-5 combines with J gene TRBJ1-3; weak D call: TRBD1 (5 bases). The CDR3 loop is CASSRGRQPGNTIYF. Here the CDR3 DNA reads TGTGCCAGCAGTAGGGGCAGGCAACCTGGAAACACCATATATTTT.